This record concerns one T cell receptor beta chain sequence. This CDR3 comprises 15 residues. Trimming took 5 bases from V and 2 from J; bases not matched to a gene: 1. CDR1 MNHNY and CDR2 SVGAGI come from the germline V gene (reference sequence). Using immunoSEQ multiplex PCR, the repertoire was profiled, and TCRdb retains in-frame clones only, with some absent. Of just over 200,000 clones in the sample, roughly 75% were seen once. The sample originates from a study of blood T cell repertoires in COVID-19. Study-wide background: Acute and convalescent COVID-19 specimens originated in the United States, Italy and Spain.

The material sequenced was peripheral blood. The clonotype was recovered from a woman in her 70s with acute or convalescent COVID-19. The chain uses TRBV6-6 and TRBJ2-6; TRBD1 matches at 9 bases. CDR3 in DNA: TGTGCCAGCAGTGGGACAGGGACTGGGGCCAACGTCCTGACTTTC. This codes for CASSGTGTGANVLTF.